The clone carrying this T cell receptor (beta chain) was recorded many times. The entry originates in a study of CD8+CD57+ T cells in acquired aplastic anemia. The CDR3 runs 13 residues. The germline V gene has CDR1 SNHLY and CDR2 FYNNEI. V lost 7 bases, J lost 3 bases, and 10 bases lay in between. Patients chosen for sequencing had shown CD8+CD57+ cell expansion by flow cytometry. According to the study, genomic DNA was the template for TCR beta VDJ and CDR3 profiling. TCRdb called the reads again in MiXCR, with one record for every CDR3 protein. This table holds around 290,000 distinct CDR3 sequences, 56% found once.

Sequenced: sorted CD4+, CD8+, or CD8+CD57+ T cells (not recorded which) from PBMCs. The TCR comes from a human donor with aplastic anemia. The rearrangement joins TRBV2 to TRBJ1-5; the D gene is possibly TRBD1 (6 bases). The CDR3: CASTRQDNQPQHF. The DNA of the CDR3 is TGTGCCAGCACTCGACAGGACAATCAGCCCCAGCATTTT.